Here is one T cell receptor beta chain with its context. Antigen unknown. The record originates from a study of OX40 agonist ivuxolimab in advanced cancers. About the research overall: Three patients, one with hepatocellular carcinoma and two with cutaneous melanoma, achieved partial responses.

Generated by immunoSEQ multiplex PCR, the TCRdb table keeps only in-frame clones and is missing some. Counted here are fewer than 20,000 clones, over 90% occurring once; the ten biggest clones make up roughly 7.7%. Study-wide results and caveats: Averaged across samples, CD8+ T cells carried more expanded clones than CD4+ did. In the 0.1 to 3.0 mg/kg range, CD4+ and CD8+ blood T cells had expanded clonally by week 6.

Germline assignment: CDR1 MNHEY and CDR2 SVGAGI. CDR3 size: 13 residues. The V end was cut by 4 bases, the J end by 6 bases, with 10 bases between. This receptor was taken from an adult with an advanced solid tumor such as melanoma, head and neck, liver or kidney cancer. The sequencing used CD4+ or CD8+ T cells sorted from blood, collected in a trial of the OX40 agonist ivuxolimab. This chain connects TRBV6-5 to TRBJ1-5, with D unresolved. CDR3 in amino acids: CASSSGVGQPQHF. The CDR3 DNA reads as TGTGCCAGCAGTTCTGGAGTAGGTCAGCCCCAGCATTTT.